Presented here are 3 T cell receptor beta chains from one specimen sequenced in a study of blood T cell repertoires in COVID-19. Profiling relied on immunoSEQ multiplex PCR, and the TCRdb table lists in-frame clones only, not all of them. Of about 220,000 clones in the sample, about 80% are singletons; the top ten hold 3% to 3.5%. The sequenced sample consisted of peripheral blood. These receptors were taken from a woman between 25 and 40 years old who had recovered from COVID-19.

J is TRBJ2-1 and V is TRBV30; D perhaps matches TRBD2 (6 bases). This CDR3 spans 16 amino acids. Germline-derived CDR1 and CDR2 are GTSNPN and SVGIG (reference sequence). Trimming took off 1 base at V and 7 bases at J, with 20 bases between the two ends. The CDR3 sequence: CAWSDTLAGGWNEQFF. The CDR3, as DNA: TGTGCCTGGAGTGACACACTAGCTGGAGGGTGGAATGAGCAGTTCTTC. The entire variable domain, with the rest obtained from reference TRBV30 and TRBJ2-1, is as follows: SQTIHQWPATLVQPVGSPLSLECTVEGTSNPNLYWYRQAAGRGLQLLFYSVGIGQISSEVPQNLSASRPQDRQFILSSKKLLLSDSGFYLCAWSDTLAGGWNEQFFGPGTRLTVL.

CDR3 in amino acids: CASSSAGLVGGELFF. The CDR3 region has the DNA TGTGCCAGCAGCTCAGCGGGATTGGTTGGCGGGGAGCTGTTTTTT. J is TRBJ2-2 and V is TRBV7-3, with 7 positions matching TRBD2. Trimming at V came to 4 bases and at J to 7 bases, leaving 9 bases not matched to a gene. CDR1 SGHTA and CDR2 FQGTGA come from the germline V gene. This CDR3 is built from 15 residues.

The chain couples TRBV10-2 to TRBJ2-7, with 11 bases identical to TRBD2. The CDR3 covers 17 residues. V was clipped by 2 bases and J by 0 bases; unmatched bases: 6. The germline V gene has CDR1 WSHSY and CDR2 SAAADI. CDR3 sequence: CASSEPGTSGYSYEQYF. CDR3 DNA sequence: TGCGCCAGCAGTGAGCCGGGGACTAGCGGTTACTCCTACGAGCAGTACTTC.